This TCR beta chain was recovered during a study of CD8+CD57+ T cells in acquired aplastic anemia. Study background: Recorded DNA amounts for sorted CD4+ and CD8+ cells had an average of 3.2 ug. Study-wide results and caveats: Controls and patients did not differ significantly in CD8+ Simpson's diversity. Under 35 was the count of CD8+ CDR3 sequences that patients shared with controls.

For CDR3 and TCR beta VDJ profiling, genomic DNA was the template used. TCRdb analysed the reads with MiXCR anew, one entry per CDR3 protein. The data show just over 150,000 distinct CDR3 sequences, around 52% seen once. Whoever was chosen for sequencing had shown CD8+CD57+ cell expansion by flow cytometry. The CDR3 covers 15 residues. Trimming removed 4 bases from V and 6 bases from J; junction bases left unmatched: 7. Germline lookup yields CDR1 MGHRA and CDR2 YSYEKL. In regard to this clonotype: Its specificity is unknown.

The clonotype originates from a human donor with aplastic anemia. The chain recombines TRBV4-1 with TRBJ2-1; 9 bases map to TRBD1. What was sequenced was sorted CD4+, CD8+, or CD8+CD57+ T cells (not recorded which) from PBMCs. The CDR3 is CASSRGQGPGNEQFF. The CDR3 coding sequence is TGCGCCAGCAGCCGCGGACAGGGGCCGGGCAATGAGCAGTTCTTC.